The clone carrying this T cell receptor beta chain has more than one count but fewer than ten. The data are from a study of technical replicates of blood from a handful of donors. Assay used: immunoSEQ multiplex PCR; TCRdb lists only in-frame clones, some missing. The profile shows tens of thousands of clones, roughly 90% of them singletons. Specimen: T cells isolated from PBMCs. The receptor's source is a human donor in good health.

This chain's CDR3 is CASSEGGSWLFF. The CDR3 DNA is TGTGCCAGCAGTGAAGGGGGCAGTTGGCTGTTTTTT. The chain couples TRBV2 to TRBJ1-4; maybe TRBD1 (5 bases). The CDR3 is made up of 12 amino acids. Germline values: CDR1 SNHLY, CDR2 FYNNEI. Deletions cut 1 base from V and 14 bases from J, with 11 bases between.